This T cell receptor (beta chain) emerged from a study of blood T cells in healthy people across ages. Comments on this clonotype: What it recognizes is unknown.

Study conclusions and caveats: Any changes in expanded clonotypes were possibly confounded, as donor CMV status remained unknown.

Staff drew about 10 milliliters of peripheral blood from each donor. Each sample yielded at least 6 micrograms of PBMC total RNA. Sample-barcoded 5' priming and a J-beta primer mix drove a second PCR of roughly 6 to 12 cycles. Each cDNA molecule received a tag from a template-switch adaptor that had 12 random nucleotides. In TCRdb, the 5' RACE reads were re-called with MiXCR into one record per CDR3 protein. The table lists roughly 860,000 distinct CDR3 sequences, approximately 65% of them singletons, with around a quarter in the top ten. Input material: blood. This receptor was taken from a man under 40 in good health.

Here the CDR3 reads CATSRDRVAYGYTF. CDR3 DNA sequence: TGTGCCACCAGCAGAGACAGGGTAGCATATGGCTACACCTTC. The J gene is TRBJ1-2, the V gene TRBV15; D is perhaps TRBD1 (5 bases). Trimming removed 0 bases at V and 5 bases at J, with 10 bases between. Per germline, CDR1 LNHNV and CDR2 YYDKDF (reference sequence). CDR3 length: 14 residues.